Below, 27 T cell receptor beta chains from the same sample are listed, as sequenced in a study of human T cells and chemical hapten exposure. TCRdb itself ran the RACE reads through MiXCR, one entry per CDR3 protein. The table records approximately 57,000 distinct CDR3 sequences, about 9.3% of them present only once. Indicated time point: patch test 1, 2 weeks after DPC sensitization. Treatment denoted: therapeutic diphenylcyclopropenone sensitization with weekly scalp DPC. Sequences were derived from whole blood, sampled in connection with sensitization to the hapten diphenylcyclopropenone (DPC). These receptor sequences come from a woman aged 35 to 49 with alopecia areata. Some clones in this sample may be carry-over from other donors' samples.

CDR3 in DNA: TGCAGCGTCCGGATGGCAGGGACCGGGGCCAACGTCCTGACTTTC. The encoded protein is CSVRMAGTGANVLTF. The rearrangement uses TRBV29-1 and TRBJ2-6; TRBD1 or TRBD2 may be the D gene (5 bases each). CDR1 SQVTM and CDR2 ANQGSEA come from the germline V gene. V dropped 6 bases and J dropped 4 bases, with 16 bases sitting between them. There are 15 residues in the CDR3. Combining the CDR3 with reference TRBV29-1 and TRBJ2-6 gives the whole variable domain SAVISQKPSRDICQRGTSLTIQCQVDSQVTMMFWYRQQPGQSLTLIATANQGSEATYESGFVIDKFPISRPNLTFSTLTVSNMSPEDSSIYLCSVRMAGTGANVLTFGAGSRLTVL.

This clonotype was seen a handful of times. The V and J genes are TRBV4-1 and TRBJ1-5; D is uncertain. This CDR3 is 15 amino acids long. The V gene lost 0 bases and the J gene lost 6 bases, with 12 bases spanning the gap. Germline CDR1 MGHRA, CDR2 YSYEKL. The CDR3 is CASSQDSGLSQPQHF. CDR3 bases: TGCGCCAGCAGCCAAGATTCAGGACTCAGTCAGCCCCAGCATTTT.

There are many counts of this clonotype. V gene TRBV6-2 or TRBV6-3 combines with J gene TRBJ2-4; D may be TRBD1 (6 bases). V was cut by 5 bases and J by 0 bases, with 20 bases left in between. The CDR3 loop spans 18 amino acids. The germline V gene has CDR1 MNHEY and CDR2 SVGEGT. The chain's CDR3 is CASSRLPDSSRAKNIQYF. Here the CDR3 DNA reads TGTGCCAGCAGTCGTCTACCGGACAGCTCGAGAGCCAAAAACATTCAGTACTTC.

In its sample, this clonotype was seen many times. V and J are TRBV30 and TRBJ2-2; D is uncertain. CDR3 size: 15 residues. Germline V CDR1 and CDR2: GTSNPN, SVGIG (reference sequence). V lost 0 bases to trimming and J lost 6 bases, with 14 bases between them. The CDR3 loop reads CAWSVFGPLPGELFF. CDR3 coding DNA: TGTGCCTGGAGTGTATTTGGACCTCTACCCGGGGAGCTGTTTTTT.

There are many counts of this clonotype. The CDR3 coding sequence is TGTGCCAGCAGTTCTTCCGTAGGGAGCTACACCTTC. Translating gives CASSSSVGSYTF. J is TRBJ1-2 and V is TRBV28; unclear D gene. With 4 bases removed from V and 9 bases from J, the gap between germline ends came to 12 bases. CDR3 length: 12 amino acids. Germline V CDR1 and CDR2: MDHEN, SYDVKM.

This clonotype was seen repeatedly, ten times or more. The V call is TRBV7-3, the J call TRBJ2-5; no clear D gene. V was shortened by 5 bases and J by 7 bases, with 8 bases between the two germline ends. Per germline, CDR1 SGHTA and CDR2 FQGTGA. CDR3 length equals 11 residues. CDR3 protein: CASSDGWTQYF. CDR3 sequence (DNA): TGTGCCAGCAGCGATGGTTGGACCCAGTACTTC.

The chain couples TRBV9 to TRBJ2-4; D gene ambiguous. Germline values: CDR1 SGDLS, CDR2 YYNGEE. CDR3 length equals 14 residues. V lost 0 bases and J lost 0, with 4 bases in between. CDR3: CASSVDGAKNIQYF. CDR3 DNA: TGTGCCAGCAGCGTAGACGGAGCCAAAAACATTCAGTACTTC.

This clonotype has ten or more counts. This chain uses TRBV6-1 with TRBJ2-4; 8 bases are a match to TRBD2. V shed 2 bases and J 0 bases; nucleotides not matched to a gene: 3. The CDR3 runs 16 residues. Germline CDR1 and CDR2: MNHNS and SASEGT. The DNA for the CDR3 is TGTGCCAGCAGTGAATACGGGGGGGGAGCCAAAAACATTCAGTACTTC. The encoded protein is CASSEYGGGAKNIQYF.

Ten or more counts support this clonotype. The V and J genes are TRBV11-2 and TRBJ2-2; D is possibly TRBD1 or TRBD2 (5 bases each). V was shortened by 7 bases and J by 7 bases, with 13 bases between the two germline ends. The CDR3 has 13 residues. CDR1 is SGHAT, CDR2 FQNNGV, per germline. The CDR3 sequence is CASNPGTGGELFF. The CDR3, as DNA: TGTGCCAGCAACCCCGGGACCGGCGGGGAGCTGTTTTTT. Supplemented by reference TRBV11-2 and TRBJ2-2, the full variable domain reads EAGVAQSPRYKIIEKRQSVAFWCNPISGHATLYWYQQILGQGPKLLIQFQNNGVVDDSQLPKDRFSAERLKGVDSTLKIQPAKLEDSAVYLCASNPGTGGELFFGEGSRLTVL.

This clonotype was counted at least ten times. The chain has TRBV19 and TRBJ2-5, with D unclear. There are 13 residues in the CDR3. CDR1 and CDR2 (germline): LNHDA, SQIVND (reference sequence). V was trimmed by 6 bases and J by 0 bases, leaving 8 bases between them. DNA of the CDR3: TGTGCCAGTAGATTGACACACCAAGAGACCCAGTACTTC. Encoded protein: CASRLTHQETQYF.

By proportion, this clonotype is medium-sized. This chain connects TRBV10-2 to TRBJ1-5, with D tentatively TRBD1 (5 bases). This CDR3 spans 14 amino acids. The germline V gene encodes CDR1 WSHSY and CDR2 SAAADI. Trimming removed 0 bases at V and 3 bases at J, with 6 bases between. The CDR3: CASSESGVNQPQHF. CDR3 coding DNA: TGCGCCAGCAGTGAGTCAGGGGTCAATCAGCCCCAGCATTTT.

This clonotype was recorded at least ten times. The chain joins TRBV7-6 to TRBJ2-3; 8 nucleotides line up with TRBD2. This CDR3 is built from 19 residues. V trimming: 1 base; J trimming: 0 bases; junction bases outside the gene matches: 12. In germline, CDR1 is SGHVS, CDR2 FNYEAQ. Here the CDR3 reads CASSLGAAGDLRSTDTQYF. Here the CDR3 DNA reads TGTGCCAGCAGCTTAGGGGCAGCGGGGGACCTCCGAAGCACAGATACGCAGTATTTT.

This clonotype was seen many times. The chain combines TRBV28 with TRBJ1-5; D possibly corresponds to TRBD1 (5 bases). Germline V gives CDR1 MDHEN, CDR2 SYDVKM. This CDR3 region has 12 residues. Trimming cost V 6 bases and J 4 bases, with 7 bases left between them. CDR3 DNA sequence: TGTGCCAGCAGGTCAGGGAATCAGCCCCAGCATTTT. Its protein is CASRSGNQPQHF.

There are a few counts of this clonotype. The V gene is TRBV20-1, the J gene TRBJ2-2, with a tentative D call TRBD2 (5 bases). Germline V lookup: CDR1 DFQATT, CDR2 SNEGSKA (reference sequence). The CDR3 has 12 residues. V lost 2 bases, J lost 5 bases, and 6 bases lay in between. The CDR3 loop reads CSARRGTGELFF. The CDR3 region has the DNA TGCAGTGCTAGAAGAGGGACCGGGGAGCTGTTTTTT.

This clonotype was picked up many times. V and J are TRBV20-1 and TRBJ1-2, with D maybe TRBD1 (6 bases). The CDR3 consists of 15 residues. Trimming cost V 7 bases and J 3 bases, with 21 bases left between them. Germline V gives CDR1 DFQATT, CDR2 SNEGSKA (reference sequence). CDR3 sequence reads: CSGWVGGQSYYGYTF. Here the CDR3 DNA reads TGCAGTGGTTGGGTAGGAGGACAGTCCTACTATGGCTACACCTTC.

This clonotype occurred a few times. This chain joins TRBV9 and TRBJ2-2, with 7 bases fitting TRBD1. Germline CDR1 reads SGDLS; CDR2 reads YYNGEE. CDR3 length equals 15 residues. After removal of 3 bases from V and 3 bases from J, the junction contained 5 bases not matched to a gene. CDR3 in amino acids: CASSGYRGDTGELFF. In DNA, the CDR3 is TGTGCCAGCAGCGGTTACAGGGGTGACACCGGGGAGCTGTTTTTT.

The gene calls are TRBV25-1 and TRBJ2-5; 11 positions match TRBD2. Unmatched junction bases numbered 5, after V lost 4 bases and J lost 1 base. Germline CDR1 reads MGHDK; CDR2 reads SYGVNS. The CDR3 extends over 16 amino acids. The CDR3 DNA reads as TGTGCCAGCAGTGCCGGGACTAGCGGCCTCCAAGAGACCCAGTACTTC. It yields the protein CASSAGTSGLQETQYF.

The table lists this clonotype with many counts. V gene TRBV3-1 combines with J gene TRBJ2-5; 8 bases are shared with TRBD1. Per the germline V gene, CDR1 is LGHDT and CDR2 is YNNKEL (reference sequence). With 2 bases clipped from V and 1 base from J, the junction kept 3 bases outside the gene matches. This CDR3 spans 15 amino acids. The CDR3 here is CASSQPTGGQETQYF. For the CDR3, the DNA is TGTGCCAGCAGCCAACCAACAGGGGGCCAAGAGACCCAGTACTTC.

The rearrangement joins TRBV6-2 or TRBV6-3 to TRBJ2-2; 7 bases line up with TRBD2. This CDR3 is built from 14 residues. J gave up 8 bases and V 11 bases, and 14 bases lay outside the gene matches. The V gene's germline CDR1 is MNHEY and CDR2 SVGEGT. CDR3 in amino acids: CAGRLAVLEGELFF. In nucleotides, the CDR3 is TGTGCCGGGCGCCTAGCGGTGTTAGAAGGGGAGCTGTTTTTT.

This clonotype turned up a few times. The rearrangement joins TRBV5-6 to TRBJ1-3; D may be TRBD1 (5 bases). Germline loops: CDR1 SGHDT, CDR2 YYEEEE. The CDR3 has 15 amino acids. With 3 bases removed from V and 1 base from J, the gap between germline ends came to 11 bases. Here the CDR3 reads CASSWQGSSGNTIYF. CDR3 bases: TGTGCCAGCAGCTGGCAGGGATCGTCTGGAAACACCATATATTTT.

This clonotype was counted many times. The chain couples TRBV4-1 to TRBJ2-3; either TRBD1 or TRBD2 may fit D (6 bases each). V was shortened by 0 bases and J by 2 bases, with 15 bases between the two germline ends. CDR1 and CDR2 (germline): MGHRA, YSYEKL. CDR3 length: 17 residues. The chain's CDR3 is CASSQDLVGGPTDTQYF. The CDR3, as DNA: TGCGCCAGCAGCCAAGATCTTGTGGGGGGCCCCACAGATACGCAGTATTTT.

This clonotype showed up just a few times. The gene calls are TRBV7-6 and TRBJ2-5, with 7 bases lining up with TRBD1. In germline, CDR1 is SGHVS, CDR2 FNYEAQ. Losses at the gene ends were 5 bases for V and 4 bases for J; bases not matched to a gene: 10. The CDR3 has 15 residues. The CDR3 sequence is CASSAGPPGGETQYF. The DNA of the CDR3 is TGTGCCAGCAGCGCCGGACCACCAGGGGGAGAGACCCAGTACTTC.

V is TRBV18 and J is TRBJ1-1; possible D gene TRBD1, 6 bases. This CDR3 has 13 residues. Germline V lookup: CDR1 KGHSH, CDR2 LQKENI. Trimming stripped 6 bases from V and 4 bases from J, with 12 bases between. In DNA, the CDR3 is TGTGCCAGCTCCATGGGGGCCATCACTGAAGCTTTCTTT. It codes for CASSMGAITEAFF.

This clonotype has ten or more counts. This rearrangement joins TRBV2 to TRBJ1-2; D possibly corresponds to TRBD1 (6 bases). The CDR3 totals 17 residues. Trimming pared 0 bases from V and 7 bases from J, leaving 21 bases between. Germline CDR1 reads SNHLY; CDR2 reads FYNNEI. The CDR3 DNA reads as TGTGCCAGCAGTGAAGCTGCCGGGGGCTGGACCATTGGTGGCTACACCTTC. It codes for CASSEAAGGWTIGGYTF.

There are many counts of this clonotype. J is TRBJ2-1 and V is TRBV5-1; weak D call: TRBD1 (5 bases). V lost 0 bases to trimming and J lost 2 bases, with 9 bases between them. Germline V gene data show CDR1 as SGHRS and CDR2 as YFSETQ. The CDR3 loop spans 15 amino acids. CDR3 residues: CASSLAGNTYNEQFF. The DNA for the CDR3 is TGCGCCAGCAGCTTGGCAGGGAATACCTACAATGAGCAGTTCTTC.

V is TRBV11-2 and J is TRBJ2-3, with D perhaps TRBD2 (6 bases). There are 19 residues in the CDR3. Trimming took off 5 bases at V and 1 base at J, with 25 bases between the two ends. The germline CDR1 and CDR2 sequences are SGHAT and FQNNGV. The CDR3 bases are TGTGCCAGCAGCGTACTAGTGGGCATGCGGCGGGGTCGCACAGATACGCAGTATTTT. Translated: CASSVLVGMRRGRTDTQYF.

This clonotype was observed a handful of times. The J gene is TRBJ1-1, the V gene TRBV14; possibly TRBD1 for D (5 bases). V was trimmed by 4 bases and J by 2 bases, leaving 14 bases between them. The CDR3 extends over 15 amino acids. The germline V gene encodes CDR1 SGHDN and CDR2 FVKESK. Here the CDR3 reads CASSPRQGINTEAFF. For the CDR3, the DNA is TGTGCCAGCAGCCCGAGGCAGGGTATAAACACTGAAGCTTTCTTT.